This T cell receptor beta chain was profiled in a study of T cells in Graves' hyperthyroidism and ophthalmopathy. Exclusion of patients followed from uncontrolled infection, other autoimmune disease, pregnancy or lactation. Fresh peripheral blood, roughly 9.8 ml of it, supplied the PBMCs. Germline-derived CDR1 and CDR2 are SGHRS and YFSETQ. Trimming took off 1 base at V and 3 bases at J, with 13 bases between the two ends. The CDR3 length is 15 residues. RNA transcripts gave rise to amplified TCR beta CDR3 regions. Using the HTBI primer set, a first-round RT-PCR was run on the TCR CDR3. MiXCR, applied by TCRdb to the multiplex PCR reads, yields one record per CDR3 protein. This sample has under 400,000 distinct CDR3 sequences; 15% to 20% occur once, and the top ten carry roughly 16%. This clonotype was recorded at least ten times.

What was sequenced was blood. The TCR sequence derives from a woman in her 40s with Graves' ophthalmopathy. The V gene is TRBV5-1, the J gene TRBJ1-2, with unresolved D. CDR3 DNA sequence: TGCGCCAGCAGCTTGTCCGGGCGCCCCGACTATGGCTACACCTTC. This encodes CASSLSGRPDYGYTF.